The 2 T cell receptor beta chains given below trace back to one sample, sequenced in a study of cytomegalovirus exposure and HLA in healthy donors. Measured with immunoSEQ multiplex PCR; TCRdb has only the in-frame clones, and not every one. The sample has fewer than 200,000 clones; about 86% are singletons. The sequenced material came from PBMCs. The receptor set was obtained from a woman aged 18-29 years in good health and CMV-seronegative.

V is TRBV7-8 and J is TRBJ1-2, with unresolved D. Germline V gene sequence: CDR1 SGHVS, CDR2 FQNEAQ. V was shortened by 5 bases and J by 14 bases, with 21 bases between the two germline ends. This CDR3 has 13 amino acids. In nucleotides, the CDR3 is TGTGCCAGCAGCCCTTTAAAGAGTGAGGGTTGGACCTTC. This encodes CASSPLKSEGWTF.

In its sample, this clone was seen once. The chain recombines TRBV4-2 with TRBJ1-1, with 9 positions matching TRBD1. This CDR3 has 14 residues. Germline V gives CDR1 LGHNA, CDR2 YNFKEQ. V lost 2 bases to trimming and J lost 4 bases; unmatched junction nucleotides: 2. The DNA for the CDR3 is TGTGCCAGCAGCCAATTGGACAGGGGCACTGAAGCTTTCTTT. This encodes CASSQLDRGTEAFF.